This TCR beta chain was found in a study of PD-1 blockade in classical Hodgkin lymphoma. Findings and limits, study-wide: Factors driving the repertoire differences, possibly disease activity or prior therapy, remain undefined.

V dropped 1 base and J dropped 4; count of bases not matched to a gene: 11. This CDR3 is 18 amino acids long. Germline CDR1 SNHLY, CDR2 FYNNEI. Libraries were prepared by immunoSEQ multiplex PCR; TCRdb keeps only in-frame clonotypes and omits some of them. The sample carries about 7,000 clones, just under 85% recorded once. Each patient experienced a relapse that followed autologous stem cell transplantation, and brentuximab vedotin exposure varied. This clone was found a few times. The antigen is not known. Other nucleotide sequences in the sample specify the same CDR3. The chain has TRBV2 and TRBJ2-2; 8 bases line up with TRBD2. The source is a human donor with classical Hodgkin lymphoma. Sequences were derived from peripheral blood mononuclear cells (PBMCs), sampled at baseline. CDR3 bases: TGTGCCAGCAGTGAAGGGGTAGTGCTAGCGGGTCTCACCGGGGAGCTGTTTTTT. Translation gives CASSEGVVLAGLTGELFF.